The rows below give T cell receptor beta chains drawn from one sample of a study of T cell responses to AZD1222 COVID-19 vaccine. Produced via immunoSEQ multiplex PCR; TCRdb's table is partial and in-frame only. The data show 70,000 or so clones, roughly 80% seen once. The sequencing used peripheral blood, collected 28 days after the second AZD1222 dose. These receptor sequences come from an adult who received the AZD1222 COVID-19 vaccine. Each CDR3 is given with its conserved first and last residue. Each record gives: clone size, J gene, D gene, V gene, CDR3 protein, CDR3 DNA. The D gene is left open where the match is weak. A clone size is listed for some rows: how often the clone was seen (once, few, many), or a class if it is expanded.

clone_size: NA
j_call: TRBJ2-1
d_call: TRBD2
v_call: TRBV11-2
cdr3_aa: CASSSGGTYNEQFF
cdr3_nt: TGTGCCAGCAGCAGCGGGGGGACCTACAATGAGCAGTTCTTC

clone_size: NA
j_call: TRBJ1-2
d_call: NA
v_call: TRBV27
cdr3_aa: CASSLYSVGDRYGYTF
cdr3_nt: TGTGCCAGCAGTTTATATTCCGTGGGGGATCGCTATGGCTACACCTTC

clone_size: NA
j_call: TRBJ1-5
d_call: TRBD1
v_call: TRBV5-1
cdr3_aa: CASSLGDSPHQPQHF
cdr3_nt: TGCGCCAGCAGCTTAGGGGACAGTCCACATCAGCCCCAGCATTTT

clone_size: NA
j_call: TRBJ1-3
d_call: NA
v_call: TRBV7-6
cdr3_aa: CASSLGVGAGTIGNTIYF
cdr3_nt: TGTGCCAGCAGCTTGGGTGTAGGGGCAGGAACAATTGGAAACACCATATATTTT

clone_size: few
j_call: TRBJ1-4
d_call: TRBD1
v_call: TRBV6-6
cdr3_aa: CASSYGQATNEKLFF
cdr3_nt: TGTGCCAGCAGCTACGGACAGGCAACTAATGAAAAACTGTTTTTT

clone_size: NA
j_call: TRBJ1-1
d_call: NA
v_call: TRBV29-1
cdr3_aa: CSVGLLGTEAFF
cdr3_nt: TGCAGCGTTGGATTGCTGGGCACTGAAGCTTTCTTT

clone_size: NA
j_call: TRBJ2-7
d_call: NA
v_call: TRBV12-3/TRBV12-4
cdr3_aa: CAISFLSEQYF
cdr3_nt: TGTGCCATCTCCTTTCTCAGCGAGCAGTACTTC

clone_size: NA
j_call: TRBJ2-1
d_call: NA
v_call: TRBV4-1
cdr3_aa: CASSQVGVTHEQFF
cdr3_nt: TGCGCCAGCAGCCAAGTCGGAGTGACGCATGAGCAGTTCTTC

clone_size: NA
j_call: TRBJ2-7
d_call: NA
v_call: TRBV30
cdr3_aa: CAWKVGEPYREQYF
cdr3_nt: TGTGCCTGGAAGGTGGGCGAACCCTACAGAGAGCAGTACTTC

clone_size: NA
j_call: TRBJ2-5
d_call: TRBD2
v_call: TRBV3-1/TRBV3-2
cdr3_aa: CASSPGAGDETQYF
cdr3_nt: TGTGCCAGCAGCCCGGGAGCGGGAGATGAGACCCAGTACTTC

clone_size: NA
j_call: TRBJ1-2
d_call: TRBD1
v_call: TRBV29-1
cdr3_aa: CSVIDRGRINYGYTF
cdr3_nt: TGCAGCGTTATTGACAGGGGGCGCATAAACTATGGCTACACCTTC

clone_size: NA
j_call: TRBJ2-2
d_call: TRBD2
v_call: TRBV5-6
cdr3_aa: CASSLVSGLAGATGELFF
cdr3_nt: TGTGCCAGCAGCTTGGTGAGCGGACTAGCGGGGGCCACCGGGGAGCTGTTTTTT

clone_size: once
j_call: TRBJ1-6
d_call: NA
v_call: TRBV5-6
cdr3_aa: CASSPQGLRYSPLHF
cdr3_nt: TGTGCCAGCAGCCCCCAAGGACTGCGGTACTCACCCCTCCACTTT

clone_size: NA
j_call: TRBJ2-7
d_call: NA
v_call: TRBV19
cdr3_aa: CASREQDTSPYEQYF
cdr3_nt: TGTGCCAGTAGAGAACAGGACACCAGCCCCTACGAGCAGTACTTC

clone_size: NA
j_call: TRBJ1-5
d_call: NA
v_call: TRBV3-1/TRBV3-2
cdr3_aa: CASSQGDRSRPQHF
cdr3_nt: TGTGCCAGCAGCCAAGGAGATAGGTCGCGGCCCCAGCATTTT